The 17 T cell receptor beta chains in this list originate from one sample, sequenced in a study of blood T cell repertoires in COVID-19. TCRdb's copy holds only in-frame clones and misses some; the assay was immunoSEQ multiplex PCR. Of hundreds of thousands of clones listed, around 87% are singletons. Sequences were obtained from PBMCs or T cells enriched from blood (not recorded which). The receptors derive from a middle-aged man in a cohort exposed to, infected with or recovered from COVID-19 (not recorded which).

J is TRBJ1-1 and V is TRBV11-2, with 11 bases identical to TRBD1. The CDR3 sequence is 14 residues long. V was pared by 5 bases and J by 4 bases, with 3 bases of the junction left unmatched. In germline, CDR1 is SGHAT, CDR2 FQNNGV. In DNA form, the CDR3 reads TGTGCCAGCAGCATCGGGACAGGGGGCACTGAAGCTTTCTTT. Its translation: CASSIGTGGTEAFF.

The genes are TRBV2 and TRBJ2-7; 7 nucleotides line up with TRBD1. V was clipped by 8 bases and J by 4 bases; unmatched bases: 20. This CDR3 has 17 residues. Per the germline V gene, CDR1 is SNHLY and CDR2 is FYNNEI. The CDR3 nucleotides read TGTGCCAGCCGACCGCCTACACACCGGGACAGAGTATACGAGCAGTACTTC. The encoded protein is CASRPPTHRDRVYEQYF.

A few counts support this clone. V is TRBV7-8 and J is TRBJ1-2; 7 bases are shared with TRBD1. Germline CDR1 is SGHVS and CDR2 is FQNEAQ. This CDR3 spans 13 amino acids. V was clipped by 1 base and J by 5 bases; unmatched bases: 1. This CDR3 is CASSLDRGYGYTF. The CDR3 coding sequence is TGTGCCAGCAGCTTAGACAGGGGATATGGCTACACCTTC.

The chain combines TRBV28 with TRBJ1-2; 8 nucleotides match TRBD1. CDR1 MDHEN and CDR2 SYDVKM come from the germline V gene. Losses at the gene ends were 7 bases for V and 4 bases for J; bases not matched to a gene: 5. This CDR3 comprises 13 residues. The CDR3 nucleotides are TGTGCCAGCAATCCAGGGGGCCCCTATGGCTACACCTTC. Residues: CASNPGGPYGYTF.

The chain is built from TRBV7-8 and TRBJ2-1; D ambiguous. Germline V gene data show CDR1 as SGHVS and CDR2 as FQNEAQ. The germline V and J ends were trimmed by 1 base and 4 bases, with 14 bases remaining between them. The CDR3 length is 16 residues. The CDR3 DNA sequence: TGTGCCAGCAGCTTAGTAAGAAGCACCTTTTACAATGAGCAGTTCTTC. As protein: CASSLVRSTFYNEQFF.

This clone appeared a single time. CDR3 sequence: CASSPPAENEKLFF. For the CDR3, the DNA is TGTGCCAGCTCACCACCGGCAGAAAATGAAAAACTGTTTTTT. This rearrangement joins TRBV18 to TRBJ1-4; D not certain. Germline V CDR1 and CDR2: KGHSH, LQKENI. The CDR3 sequence is 14 residues long. Trimming shortened V by 0 bases and J by 5 bases, and 7 bases separated the two germline ends. Complete variable domain (other parts from reference TRBV18 and TRBJ1-4): NAGVMQNPRHLVRRRGQEARLRCSPMKGHSHVYWYRQLPEEGLKFMVYLQKENIIDESGMPKERFSAEFPKEGPSILRIQQVVRGDSAAYFCASSPPAENEKLFFGSGTQLSVL.

The chain has TRBV6-5 and TRBJ2-7; the match to TRBD2 covers 8 bases. Per germline, CDR1 MNHEY and CDR2 SVGAGI. This CDR3 region has 14 residues. Trimming at V came to 10 bases and at J to 2 bases, leaving 10 bases not matched to a gene. CDR3 loop: CATNSGTMTYEQYF. CDR3 nucleotides: TGTGCCACGAATAGCGGGACCATGACCTACGAGCAGTACTTC.

The gene calls are TRBV11-2 and TRBJ2-7; TRBD1 is a possible D gene (5 bases). Germline-derived CDR1 and CDR2 are SGHAT and FQNNGV. The CDR3 extends over 14 amino acids. The ends were cut back, 2 bases at V and 2 bases at J, with 10 bases in the middle. The CDR3 nucleotides read TGTGCCAGCAGCTTAAAGGGGATCGCCTACGAGCAGTACTTC. Translation: CASSLKGIAYEQYF.

V and J are TRBV4-1 and TRBJ1-5; no definite D call. Trimming pared 0 bases from V and 0 bases from J, leaving 9 bases between. CDR3 size: 16 residues. Per the germline V gene, CDR1 is MGHRA and CDR2 is YSYEKL. The CDR3, as DNA: TGCGCCAGCAGCCAAGAAGCAGGATATAGCAATCAGCCCCAGCATTTT. Translated: CASSQEAGYSNQPQHF.

The V and J genes are TRBV28 and TRBJ1-1; 8 bases align to TRBD1. Unmatched junction bases numbered 7, after V lost 6 bases and J lost 10 bases. The CDR3 runs to 12 residues. Germline assignment: CDR1 MDHEN and CDR2 SYDVKM. This CDR3 is CASSPGGPGAFF. CDR3 sequence (DNA): TGTGCCAGCAGCCCAGGGGGCCCGGGAGCTTTCTTT.

The V and J genes are TRBV18 and TRBJ1-4; D is unresolved. The CDR3 runs to 17 residues. The germline gives CDR1 KGHSH, CDR2 LQKENI. The V end lost 3 bases, the J end lost 0 bases, and 14 bases lay between the germline ends. Written as DNA, the CDR3 is TGTGCCAGCTCACCCGCTCGGTCGGTCGCAACTAATGAAAAACTGTTTTTT. This gives the protein CASSPARSVATNEKLFF.

The chain carries TRBV5-5 and TRBJ1-3; D not certain. This CDR3 has 14 residues. The ends were cut back, 3 bases at V and 1 base at J, with 8 bases in the middle. Germline loops: CDR1 SGHKS, CDR2 YYEKEE (reference sequence). CDR3 sequence: CASSSFTSGNTIYF. The CDR3 DNA is TGTGCCAGCAGCTCCTTTACTTCTGGAAACACCATATATTTT.

The CDR3 reads CASTKTSGRFHEQYF. Here the CDR3 DNA reads TGTGCCAGCACCAAAACTAGCGGGAGGTTCCACGAGCAGTACTTC. V usage is TRBV27 and J usage is TRBJ2-7; 12 nucleotides match TRBD2. V lost 7 bases, J lost 5 bases, and 9 bases stayed unmatched. Germline assignment: CDR1 MNHEY and CDR2 SMNVEV (reference sequence). The CDR3 consists of 15 residues.

The count of this clone is one. V usage is TRBV2 and J usage is TRBJ2-7; the D is unclear. V was clipped by 6 bases and J by 5 bases, with 17 bases between them. The germline gives CDR1 SNHLY, CDR2 FYNNEI. This CDR3 comprises 14 residues. CDR3 region: CASSAVAIFHEQYF. The DNA for the CDR3 is TGTGCCAGCAGCGCCGTGGCAATCTTCCACGAGCAGTACTTC. The whole variable domain, remainder taken from reference TRBV2 and TRBJ2-7, is EPEVTQTPSHQVTQMGQEVILRCVPISNHLYFYWYRQILGQKVEFLVSFYNNEISEKSEIFDDQFSVERPDGSNFTLKIRSTKLEDSAMYFCASSAVAIFHEQYFGPGTRLTVT.

Remarks on this clone: An end of the junction does not agree with germline; a read error may underlie this. Within the sample, other DNA sequences also encode this same CDR3. V is TRBV11-2 and J is TRBJ2-5; D possibly corresponds to TRBD2 (5 bases). Germline V lookup: CDR1 SGHAT, CDR2 FQNNGV. CDR3 length: 16 amino acids. CDR3 region: CASSLNLFVRGETQYF. The CDR3 coding sequence is TGTGCCAGTAGCTTAAATTTGTTTGTTCGGGGAGAGACCCAGTACTTC. The whole variable domain, remainder taken from reference TRBV11-2 and TRBJ2-5, is EAGVAQSPRYKIIEKRQSVAFWCNPISGHATLYWYQQILGQGPKLLIQFQNNGVVDDSQLPKDRFSAERLKGVDSTLKIQPAKLEDSAVYLCASSLNLFVRGETQYFGPGTRLLVL.

The chain couples TRBV10-3 to TRBJ2-1, with 11 nucleotides matching TRBD1. V was clipped by 7 bases and J by 7 bases; unmatched bases: 12. CDR1 is ENHRY, CDR2 SYGVKD, per germline. This CDR3 has 16 amino acids. As DNA, the CDR3 is TGTGCCATCACTTTGAGTCCGGGACAGGGGGGAAATGAGCAGTTCTTC. Translation: CAITLSPGQGGNEQFF.

This clone was observed once. CDR3 coding DNA: TGCGCCAGCAGCATCGCCCCTAGCGGAAGCTCCTACAATGAGCAGTTCTTC. Translated, it gives CASSIAPSGSSYNEQFF. V is TRBV5-1 and J is TRBJ2-1, with 7 bases identical to TRBD2. The CDR3 covers 17 residues. The ends lost 4 bases at V and 0 bases at J; junction bases unmatched: 10. CDR1 is SGHRS and CDR2 is YFSETQ in the germline V gene. The whole variable domain, filled in from reference TRBV5-1 and TRBJ2-1, reads KAGVTQTPRYLIKTRGQQVTLSCSPISGHRSVSWYQQTPGQGLQFLFEYFSETQRNKGNFPGRFSGRQFSNSRSEMNVSTLELGDSALYLCASSIAPSGSSYNEQFFGPGTRLTVL.